This is a list of T cell receptor beta chains from one sample in a study of shared clonotypes between healthy human individuals. Profiled with immunoSEQ multiplex PCR; TCRdb holds only in-frame clones, not every one. The sample records under 300,000 clones, under 80% being singletons. What was sequenced was memory CD4+ T cells sorted from blood. The origin of the receptors is a man under 40 in good health. CDR3s include the opening cysteine and the closing phenylalanine or tryptophan. Size is omitted from some rows. Given values are once, few, many or a class for expanded clones.

CDR3aa | abundance | j_gene | v_gene
CASSESMDSQYEQYF | few | TRBJ2-7 | TRBV10-1
CASSAFQGGTDTQYF | - | TRBJ2-3 | TRBV14
CASRLAGANNEQFF | - | TRBJ2-1 | TRBV6-6
CASSQGQGAGNIQYF | - | TRBJ2-4 | TRBV14
CASSQEESSYNEQFF | few | TRBJ2-1 | TRBV18
CASSVPLEQYF | many | TRBJ2-7 | TRBV6-1
CASSLDRNQPQHF | few | TRBJ1-5 | TRBV11-2
CASSFVQRDTDTQYF | - | TRBJ2-3 | TRBV5-4
CASSQSRGLANGPGDF | few | TRBJ2-5 | TRBV14
CASSPSGLEGEQYF | few | TRBJ2-7 | TRBV28
CASSWRGQSNEKLFF | - | TRBJ1-4 | TRBV27
CASSETAWTGVAFF | - | TRBJ1-1 | TRBV6-4
CASSLEGTSGSGAQYF | - | TRBJ2-5 | TRBV5-1
CASSQGGGEGYGYTF | - | TRBJ1-2 | TRBV4-3
CASSGLAGEQETQYF | - | TRBJ2-5 | TRBV13
CASTSEGGGNQPQHF | once | TRBJ1-5 | TRBV2
CASSAEGSQPQHF | few | TRBJ1-5 | TRBV5-1
CSVAGRVAGYTF | - | TRBJ1-2 | TRBV29-1
CASSPGLAGAVLETQYF | - | TRBJ2-5 | TRBV5-1
CASSPPADSYEQYF | once | TRBJ2-7 | TRBV9
CASSGGTGNTIYF | - | TRBJ1-3 | TRBV7-8
CASSSGRQLNTEAFF | - | TRBJ1-1 | TRBV5-4